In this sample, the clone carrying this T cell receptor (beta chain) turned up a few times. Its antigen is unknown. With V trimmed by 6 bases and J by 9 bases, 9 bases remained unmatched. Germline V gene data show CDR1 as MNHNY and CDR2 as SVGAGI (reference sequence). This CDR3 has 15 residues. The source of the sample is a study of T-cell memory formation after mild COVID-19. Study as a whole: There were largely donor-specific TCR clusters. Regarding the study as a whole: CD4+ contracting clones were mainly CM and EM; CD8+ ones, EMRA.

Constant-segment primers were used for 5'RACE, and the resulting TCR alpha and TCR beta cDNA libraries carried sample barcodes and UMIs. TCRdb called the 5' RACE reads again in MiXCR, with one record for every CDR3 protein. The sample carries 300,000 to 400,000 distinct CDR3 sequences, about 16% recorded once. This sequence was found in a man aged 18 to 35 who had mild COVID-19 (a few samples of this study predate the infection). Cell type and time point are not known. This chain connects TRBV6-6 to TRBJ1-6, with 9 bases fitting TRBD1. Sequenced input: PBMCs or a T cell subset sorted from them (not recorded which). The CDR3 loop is CASRLSDRGSSPLHF. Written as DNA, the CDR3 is TGTGCCAGCAGACTTTCGGACAGGGGAAGTTCACCCCTCCACTTT.